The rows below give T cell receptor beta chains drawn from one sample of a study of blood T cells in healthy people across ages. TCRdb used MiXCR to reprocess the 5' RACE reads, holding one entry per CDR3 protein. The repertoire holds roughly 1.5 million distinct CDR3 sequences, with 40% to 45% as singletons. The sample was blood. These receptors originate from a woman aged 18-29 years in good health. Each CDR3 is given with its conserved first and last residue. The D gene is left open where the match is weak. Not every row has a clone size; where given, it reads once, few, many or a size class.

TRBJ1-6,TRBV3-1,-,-,CASGPLPGGNSPLHF,TGTGCCAGCGGTCCTCTCCCGGGGGGGAATTCACCCCTCCACTTT
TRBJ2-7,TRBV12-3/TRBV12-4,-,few,CATSQDSYEQYF,TGTGCCACCTCCCAGGATTCCTACGAGCAGTACTTC
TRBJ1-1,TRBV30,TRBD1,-,CAWSVARTGAESFF,TGTGCCTGGAGTGTAGCCCGGACAGGAGCAGAATCTTTCTTT
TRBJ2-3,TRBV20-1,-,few,CSAGVRSTDTQYF,TGCAGTGCAGGGGTCAGGAGCACAGATACGCAGTATTTT
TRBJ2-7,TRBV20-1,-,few,CSARDREDASGHEQYF,TGCAGTGCTAGAGATCGAGAGGATGCTTCGGGCCACGAGCAGTACTTC
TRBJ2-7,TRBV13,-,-,CASSRTGIAYEQYF,TGTGCCAGCAGCAGGACCGGGATTGCCTACGAGCAGTACTTC
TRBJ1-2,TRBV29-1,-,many,CSVGGIYGYTF,TGCAGCGTTGGCGGGATCTATGGCTACACCTTC
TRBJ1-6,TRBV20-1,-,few,CSAGPSSYNSPLHF,TGCAGTGCCGGGCCCAGCTCCTATAATTCACCCCTCCACTTT
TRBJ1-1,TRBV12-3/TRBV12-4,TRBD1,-,CASSPRDRITEAFF,TGTGCCAGCAGTCCCCGGGACAGGATCACTGAAGCTTTCTTT
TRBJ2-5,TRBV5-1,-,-,CASSLGPEETQYF,TGCGCCAGCAGCTTGGGGCCAGAAGAGACCCAGTACTTC
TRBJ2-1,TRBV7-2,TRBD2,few,CASSLRTSGNGYEQFF,TGTGCCAGCAGCTTACGGACTAGCGGGAATGGGTATGAGCAGTTCTTC
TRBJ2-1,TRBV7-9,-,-,CASSKRGAAYNEQFF,TGTGCCAGCAGCAAACGGGGGGCCGCCTACAATGAGCAGTTCTTC
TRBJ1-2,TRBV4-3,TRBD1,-,CASSQDRTGFYGYTF,TGCGCCAGCAGCCAAGATCGGACAGGGTTTTATGGCTACACCTTC
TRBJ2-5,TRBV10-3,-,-,CAISGRVGETQYF,TGTGCCATCAGTGGACGAGTGGGGGAGACCCAGTACTTC
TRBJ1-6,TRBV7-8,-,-,CASSYADSPLHF,TGTGCCAGCAGCTACGCAGATTCACCCCTCCACTTT
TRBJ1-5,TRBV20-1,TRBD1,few,CSAGGQSSNQPQHF,TGCAGTGCTGGGGGACAGTCCAGCAATCAGCCCCAGCATTTT
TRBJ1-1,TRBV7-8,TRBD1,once,CASSTYRGLTMNTEAFF,TGTGCCAGCAGCACGTACAGGGGGTTGACGATGAACACTGAAGCTTTCTTT
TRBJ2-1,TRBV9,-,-,CASSVAETRLFF,TGTGCCAGCAGCGTAGCTGAGACTAGACTGTTCTTC
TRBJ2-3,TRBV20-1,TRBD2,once,CSALAGLSQYF,TGCAGTGCCTTAGCGGGTTTGTCGCAGTATTTT
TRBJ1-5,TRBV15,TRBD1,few,CATSRWRTGGNQPQHF,TGTGCCACCAGCAGGTGGAGGACAGGGGGAAATCAGCCCCAGCATTTT
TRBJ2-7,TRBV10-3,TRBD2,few,CAMSSGTEYEQYF,TGTGCCATGTCTAGCGGGACTGAATACGAGCAGTACTTC